This T cell receptor (beta chain) was captured in a study of T cell repertoires in ileal Crohn's disease. Germline trimming cut 3 bases from V and 0 bases from J; bases unmatched to any gene: 3. The CDR3 totals 15 residues. Germline V gives CDR1 KGHSH, CDR2 LQKENI. Profiled with immunoSEQ multiplex PCR; TCRdb holds only in-frame clones, not every one. The data hold approximately 11,000 clones, with about four fifths observed a single time. Indicated time point: neoterminal ileum biopsy at postoperative endoscopy, about 6 months after surgery. This clone was picked up one time. The J gene is TRBJ2-7, the V gene TRBV18, with 9 bases aligning to TRBD1. The source is an adult with Crohn's disease. Material for sequencing was ileal tissue. The CDR3 here is CASSPGQGFSYEQYF. The CDR3 nucleotides are TGTGCCAGCTCACCGGGACAGGGATTCTCCTACGAGCAGTACTTC.